Sequencing of this T cell receptor beta chain was carried out in a study of blood T cells in healthy people across ages. Points on this clonotype: Its target is not known.

General study findings and limits: Investigators viewed diversity estimates from one million T cells as underestimates, the study reported.

Samples each had at least 5.5 micrograms of total RNA extracted. Through a sample-barcoded 5' primer and a J-beta primer mix, a second PCR was run for 7 to 11 cycles. TCRdb re-called the 5' RACE reads through MiXCR, storing one row per CDR3 protein. The sample shows 750,000 to 950,000 distinct CDR3 sequences, just under 30% of them seen only once. The trim removed 3 bases at V and 10 bases at J, leaving 6 bases unmatched. The germline V gene has CDR1 LGHDT and CDR2 YNNKEL (reference sequence). The length of the CDR3 is 13 residues. These data also formed part of another study, on T cells of mothers and their children. That source adds: Researchers found no T cell clones that were persistent and microchimeric.

The sequenced sample consisted of blood. This clonotype originated in a woman aged 35 to 49 in good health. This rearrangement joins TRBV3-1 to TRBJ1-1; 9 bases are a match to TRBD1. CDR3 region: CASSHHSDRGAFF. As DNA, the CDR3 is TGTGCCAGCAGCCATCACTCGGACAGGGGAGCTTTCTTT.